The 6 T cell receptor beta chains below were found in one sample sequenced in a study of T cells in localized non-small cell lung cancer. Method: immunoSEQ multiplex PCR; TCRdb's copy keeps in-frame clones and lacks some. The sample lists about 39,000 clones; roughly 80% were seen once. This material consisted of PBMCs, taken before any cancer treatment. Receptors originate from a woman between 40 and 69 years old with stage II squamous cell lung carcinoma.

The CDR3 coding sequence is TGTGCCAGTACCCCGACCCCAGGGGGCTCCTACAATGAGCAGTTCTTC. As protein: CASTPTPGGSYNEQFF. The chain has TRBV19 and TRBJ2-1; 7 bases match TRBD1. The V gene's germline CDR1 is LNHDA and CDR2 SQIVND (reference sequence). J lost 0 bases, V lost 7 bases, and 9 bases had no gene match. The CDR3 is made up of 16 amino acids.

V usage is TRBV19 and J usage is TRBJ1-5; 9 nucleotides agree with TRBD1. CDR1 LNHDA and CDR2 SQIVND come from the germline V gene (reference sequence). The V gene end was trimmed by 5 bases and the J gene end by 6 bases; junction bases not matched to a gene: 5. This CDR3 is 14 amino acids long. The CDR3 DNA reads TGTGCCAGTAGTGAGACAGGGGGTAGTCAGCCCCAGCATTTT. Encoded protein: CASSETGGSQPQHF. The whole variable domain, filled in from reference TRBV19 and TRBJ1-5, reads DGGITQSPKYLFRKEGQNVTLSCEQNLNHDAMYWYRQDPGQGLRLIYYSQIVNDFQKGDIAEGYSVSREKKESFPLTVTSAQKNPTAFYLCASSETGGSQPQHFGDGTRLSIL.

This chain connects TRBV2 to TRBJ2-7, with D perhaps TRBD1 or TRBD2 (6 bases each). Trimming took 8 bases from V and 2 from J, leaving 10 bases between them. The germline V gene encodes CDR1 SNHLY and CDR2 FYNNEI. This CDR3 comprises 12 residues. The chain's CDR3 is CASGRDTYEQYF. In DNA, the CDR3 is TGTGCCAGCGGGCGGGACACCTACGAGCAGTACTTC.

V is TRBV5-6 and J is TRBJ2-3; TRBD2 might be the D (6 bases). This CDR3 is built from 12 residues. The V end was cut by 4 bases, the J end by 6 bases, with 9 bases between. The germline V gene encodes CDR1 SGHDT and CDR2 YYEEEE. CDR3 DNA: TGTGCCAGCAGCCGGGACTTCGATACGCAGTATTTT. Translation gives CASSRDFDTQYF.

This clone came up a few times. V is TRBV19 and J is TRBJ1-6; 7 bases fit TRBD1. The V and J ends lost 4 bases and 8 bases, in that order; junction bases with no gene match: 2. The CDR3 length is 13 residues. Germline values: CDR1 LNHDA, CDR2 SQIVND (reference sequence). The DNA of the CDR3 is TGTGCCAGTAGTAACGACAGGGATTCACCCCTCCACTTT. Its translation: CASSNDRDSPLHF.

V is TRBV29-1 and J is TRBJ2-1; a weak D match, TRBD2 (6 bases). Germline assignment: CDR1 SQVTM and CDR2 ANQGSEA. The CDR3 consists of 13 residues. Trimming shortened V by 0 bases and J by 8 bases, and 11 bases separated the two germline ends. CDR3 region: CSVEEGGDDEQFF. DNA for the CDR3: TGCAGCGTTGAAGAGGGAGGTGACGATGAGCAGTTCTTC.